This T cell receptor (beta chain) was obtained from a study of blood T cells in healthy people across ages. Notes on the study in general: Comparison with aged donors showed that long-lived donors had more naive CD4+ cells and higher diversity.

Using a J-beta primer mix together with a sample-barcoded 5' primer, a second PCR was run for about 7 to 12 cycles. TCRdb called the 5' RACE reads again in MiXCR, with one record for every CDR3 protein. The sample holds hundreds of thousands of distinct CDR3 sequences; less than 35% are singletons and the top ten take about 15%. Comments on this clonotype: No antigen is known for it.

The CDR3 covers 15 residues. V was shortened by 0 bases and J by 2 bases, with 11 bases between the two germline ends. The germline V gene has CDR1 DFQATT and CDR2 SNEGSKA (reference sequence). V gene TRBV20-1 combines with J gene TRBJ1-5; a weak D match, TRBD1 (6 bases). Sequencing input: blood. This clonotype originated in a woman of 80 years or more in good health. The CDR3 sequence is CSARDFRQGNQPQHF. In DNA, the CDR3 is TGCAGTGCTAGAGATTTCAGACAGGGCAATCAGCCCCAGCATTTT.